The table lists the clone carrying this T cell receptor (beta chain) with a few counts. The CDR3 is 17 amino acids. Trimming removed 8 bases at V and 0 bases at J, with 19 bases between. TCRbeta library preparation incorporated unique molecular identifiers. TCRdb used MiXCR to reprocess the PCR reads, holding one entry per CDR3 protein. The sample has a few hundred thousand distinct CDR3 sequences, approximately 10% seen once. This entry belongs to a study of T-cell reconstitution after alpha-beta-depleted transplantation in children. J is TRBJ2-2 and V is TRBV12-3 or TRBV12-4; unclear D gene. The sequence came from a human donor who donated a stem cell graft to a child with acute lymphoblastic leukemia. The starting material was PBMCs from the stem cell graft donor, obtained from the stem cell graft. The CDR3 coding sequence is TGTGCCAGCCCGAGGACCCGTCACCCCACGAACACCGGGGAGCTGTTTTTT. Its protein is CASPRTRHPTNTGELFF.